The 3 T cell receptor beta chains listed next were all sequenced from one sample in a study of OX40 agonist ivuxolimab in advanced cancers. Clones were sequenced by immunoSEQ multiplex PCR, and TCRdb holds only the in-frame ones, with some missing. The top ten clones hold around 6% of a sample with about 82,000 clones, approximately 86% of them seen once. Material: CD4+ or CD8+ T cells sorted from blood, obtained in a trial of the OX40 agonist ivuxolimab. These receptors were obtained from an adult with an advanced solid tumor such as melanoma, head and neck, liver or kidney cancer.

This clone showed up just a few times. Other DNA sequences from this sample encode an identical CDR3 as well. The CDR3 DNA sequence: TGTGCCAGCAGTTACGGCAGGGGATTTAGGTATGGCTACACCTTC. Its translation is CASSYGRGFRYGYTF. The rearrangement links TRBV6-5 to TRBJ1-2; D may be TRBD1 (6 bases). Trimming left V 2 bases short and J 5 bases short, with 15 bases between. This CDR3 contains 15 residues. The germline CDR1 and CDR2 sequences are MNHEY and SVGAGI.

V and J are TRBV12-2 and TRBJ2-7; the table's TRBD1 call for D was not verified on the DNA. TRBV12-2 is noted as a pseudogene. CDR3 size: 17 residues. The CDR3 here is CASRLISSQGNGYEQYF. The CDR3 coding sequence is TGTGCAAGTCGACTCATTTCGTCCCAGGGGAACGGCTACGAGCAGTACTTC.

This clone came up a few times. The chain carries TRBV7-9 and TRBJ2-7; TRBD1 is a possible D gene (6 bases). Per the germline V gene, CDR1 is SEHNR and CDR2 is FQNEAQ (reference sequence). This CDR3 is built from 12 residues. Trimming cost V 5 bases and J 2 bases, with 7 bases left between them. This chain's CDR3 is CASSPGAYEQYF. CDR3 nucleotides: TGTGCCAGCAGCCCAGGGGCCTACGAGCAGTACTTC.